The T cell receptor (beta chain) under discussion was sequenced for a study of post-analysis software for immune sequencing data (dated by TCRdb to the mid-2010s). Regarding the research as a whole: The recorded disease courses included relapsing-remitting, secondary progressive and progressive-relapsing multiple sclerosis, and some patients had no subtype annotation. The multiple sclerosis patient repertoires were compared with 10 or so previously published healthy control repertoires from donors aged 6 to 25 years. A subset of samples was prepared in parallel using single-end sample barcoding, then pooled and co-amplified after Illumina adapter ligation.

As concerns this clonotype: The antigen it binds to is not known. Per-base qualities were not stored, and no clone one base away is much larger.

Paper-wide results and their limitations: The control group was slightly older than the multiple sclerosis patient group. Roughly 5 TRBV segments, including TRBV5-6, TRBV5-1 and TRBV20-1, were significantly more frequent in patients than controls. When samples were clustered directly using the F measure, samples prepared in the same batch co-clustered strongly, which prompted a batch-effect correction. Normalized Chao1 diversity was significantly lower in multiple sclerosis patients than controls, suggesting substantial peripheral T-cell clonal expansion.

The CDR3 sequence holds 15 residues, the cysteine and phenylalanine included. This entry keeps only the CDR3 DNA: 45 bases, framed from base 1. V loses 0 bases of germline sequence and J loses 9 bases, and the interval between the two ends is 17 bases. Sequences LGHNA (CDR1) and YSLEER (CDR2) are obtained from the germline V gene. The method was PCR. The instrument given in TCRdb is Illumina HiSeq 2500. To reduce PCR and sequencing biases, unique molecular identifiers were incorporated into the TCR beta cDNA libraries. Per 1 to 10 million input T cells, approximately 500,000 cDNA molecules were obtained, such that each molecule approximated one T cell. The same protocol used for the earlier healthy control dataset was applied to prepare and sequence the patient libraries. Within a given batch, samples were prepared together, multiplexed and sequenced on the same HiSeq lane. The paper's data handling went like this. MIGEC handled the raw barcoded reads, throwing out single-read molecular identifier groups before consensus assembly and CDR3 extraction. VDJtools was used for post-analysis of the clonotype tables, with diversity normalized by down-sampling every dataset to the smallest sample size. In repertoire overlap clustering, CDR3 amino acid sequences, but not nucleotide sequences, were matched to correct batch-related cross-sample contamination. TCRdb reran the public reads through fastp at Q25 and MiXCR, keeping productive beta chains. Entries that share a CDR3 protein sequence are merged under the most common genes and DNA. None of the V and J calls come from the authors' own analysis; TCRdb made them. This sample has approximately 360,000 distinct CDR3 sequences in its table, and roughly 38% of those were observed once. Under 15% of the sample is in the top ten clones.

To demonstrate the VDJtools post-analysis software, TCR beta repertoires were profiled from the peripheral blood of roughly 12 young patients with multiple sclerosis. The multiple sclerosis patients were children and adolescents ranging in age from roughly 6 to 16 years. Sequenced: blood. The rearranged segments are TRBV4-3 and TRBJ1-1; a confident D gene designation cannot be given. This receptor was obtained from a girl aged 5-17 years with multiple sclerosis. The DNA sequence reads TGCGCCAGCAGCCAAGAGACCGGGTCTACCCGTCAAGCTTTCTTT. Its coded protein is CASSQETGSTRQAFF.